Presented here are 16 T cell receptor beta chains from one specimen sequenced in a study of blood T cell repertoires in COVID-19. TCRdb's copy holds only in-frame clones and misses some; the assay was immunoSEQ multiplex PCR. The table has fewer than 300,000 clones, about 86% seen once. Material for sequencing was peripheral blood. The receptors come from a man older than 75 with acute or convalescent COVID-19.

There are a few counts of this clone. J is TRBJ2-4 and V is TRBV3-1 (or the pseudogene TRBV3-2); D perhaps matches TRBD1 (5 bases). The CDR3 is made up of 14 amino acids. CDR1 LGHDT and CDR2 YNNKEL come from the germline V gene (reference sequence). Trimming pared 1 base from V and 5 bases from J, leaving 9 bases between. The CDR3 DNA reads as TGTGCCAGCAGCCAAGGCGGCAGGGAAAACATTCAGTACTTC. It translates to CASSQGGRENIQYF.

The J gene is TRBJ2-7, the V gene TRBV29-1, with D maybe TRBD1 (6 bases). CDR1 SQVTM and CDR2 ANQGSEA come from the germline V gene. The CDR3 is made up of 12 amino acids. V was cut by 4 bases and J by 5 bases, with 12 bases left in between. CDR3 nucleotide sequence: TGCAGCGTTGCCCAGGGGTCCCACGAGCAGTACTTC. As protein: CSVAQGSHEQYF.

This clone has more than one count but fewer than ten. The chain recombines TRBV5-6 with TRBJ2-5; 9 nucleotides line up with TRBD1. V lost 2 bases, J lost 5 bases, and 4 bases stayed unmatched. CDR3 size: 14 residues. CDR1 is SGHDT, CDR2 YYEEEE, per germline. This CDR3 is CASSFGTGWETQYF. CDR3 sequence (DNA): TGTGCCAGCAGCTTCGGGACAGGGTGGGAGACCCAGTACTTC. The full variable domain, its missing parts supplied by reference TRBV5-6 and TRBJ2-5, is DAGVTQSPTHLIKTRGQQVTLRCSPKSGHDTVSWYQQALGQGPQFIFQYYEEEERQRGNFPDRFSGHQFPNYSSELNVNALLLGDSALYLCASSFGTGWETQYFGPGTRLLVL.

The V and J genes are TRBV6-5 and TRBJ2-7; 11 bases map to TRBD1. The CDR3 is made up of 13 amino acids. The V gene end was trimmed by 8 bases and the J gene end by 7 bases; junction bases not matched to a gene: 7. Germline V gives CDR1 MNHEY, CDR2 SVGAGI. The CDR3 spells CASLGQGASEQYF. The CDR3 nucleotides read TGTGCCAGCCTTGGACAGGGGGCGAGTGAGCAGTACTTC.

This rearrangement joins TRBV24-1 to TRBJ2-7; 10 bases align to TRBD1. CDR3 length: 17 residues. Per the germline V gene, CDR1 is KGHDR and CDR2 is SFDVKD. The ends lost 5 bases at V and 4 bases at J; junction bases unmatched: 13. CDR3 nucleotides: TGTGCCACCAGTGGGGCCACCGGGACAGGGGCAGGGTACGAGCAGTACTTC. It codes for CATSGATGTGAGYEQYF.

The chain combines TRBV2 with TRBJ2-6; TRBD1 matches 7 bases. Germline V gene sequence: CDR1 SNHLY, CDR2 FYNNEI. CDR3 length equals 15 residues. With V trimmed by 5 bases and J by 4 bases, 5 bases remained unmatched. In nucleotides, the CDR3 is TGTGCCAGCAGTCCTGACAGGGCCGGGGCCAACGTCCTGACTTTC. Encoded protein: CASSPDRAGANVLTF.

The chain couples TRBV20-1 to TRBJ1-1, with TRBD1 identical over 8 bases. V trimming: 3 bases; J trimming: 4 bases; junction bases outside the gene matches: 7. The CDR3 covers 14 residues. The V gene's germline CDR1 is DFQATT and CDR2 SNEGSKA (reference sequence). CDR3 DNA: TGCAGTGCTAGTAACCCACAGGGGGGCACTGAAGCTTTCTTT. This encodes CSASNPQGGTEAFF.

This chain joins TRBV6-5 and TRBJ2-7, with a tentative D call TRBD1 (5 bases). This CDR3 spans 15 amino acids. V was cut by 0 bases and J by 0 bases, with 9 bases left in between. Germline loops: CDR1 MNHEY, CDR2 SVGAGI. The CDR3 DNA reads TGTGCCAGCAGTTACTCGACAGCTAGCTCCTACGAGCAGTACTTC. This sequence encodes CASSYSTASSYEQYF.

The CDR3 is CASSSGRARYETQYF. The DNA for the CDR3 is TGTGCCAGCAGTAGCGGGAGGGCCAGATATGAGACCCAGTACTTC. The chain employs TRBV6-2 or TRBV6-3 and TRBJ2-5; 10 positions agree with TRBD2. The CDR3 extends over 15 amino acids. From germline, CDR1 is MNHEY and CDR2 SVGEGT. Germline trimming cut 5 bases from V and 5 bases from J; bases unmatched to any gene: 8.

The J gene is TRBJ2-5, the V gene TRBV18; 8 nucleotides agree with TRBD1. The germline CDR1 and CDR2 sequences are KGHSH and LQKENI. Unmatched junction bases numbered 11, after V lost 6 bases and J lost 5 bases. The CDR3 sequence is 15 residues long. This CDR3 is CASSRLGQGEETQYF. CDR3 nucleotide sequence: TGTGCCAGCTCTCGTCTAGGACAGGGCGAGGAGACCCAGTACTTC.

In its sample, this clone was seen once. This chain joins TRBV18 and TRBJ2-7; D not resolved. This CDR3 comprises 14 residues. Trimming took off 0 bases at V and 2 bases at J, with 8 bases between the two ends. From germline, CDR1 is KGHSH and CDR2 LQKENI. CDR3 residues: CASSPPLPPYEQYF. CDR3 coding DNA: TGTGCCAGCTCACCACCCCTCCCCCCCTACGAGCAGTACTTC.

J is TRBJ1-5 and V is TRBV9; D is unclear. CDR1 is SGDLS, CDR2 YYNGEE, per germline. Trimming took off 0 bases at V and 4 bases at J, with 8 bases between the two ends. The CDR3 consists of 14 residues. CDR3 bases: TGTGCCAGCAGCGTAGGATCAGAAAATCAGCCCCAGCATTTT. Its translation is CASSVGSENQPQHF.

V is TRBV29-1 and J is TRBJ1-6, with D perhaps matching TRBD1 (5 bases). The germline V gene has CDR1 SQVTM and CDR2 ANQGSEA. There are 13 residues in the CDR3. V gave up 4 bases and J gave up 7 bases, with 11 bases separating them. Written as DNA, the CDR3 is TGCAGCGTTGCCGGGGCGGGGAATTCACCCCTCCACTTT. Protein sequence: CSVAGAGNSPLHF.

The J gene is TRBJ2-5, the V gene TRBV5-4, with D possibly matching TRBD1 (5 bases). Trimming shortened V by 1 base and J by 5 bases, and 9 bases separated the two germline ends. The CDR3 totals 13 residues. From germline, CDR1 is SGHNT and CDR2 YYREEE (reference sequence). The CDR3 reads CASSLKGRETQYF. The CDR3, as DNA: TGTGCCAGCAGCTTGAAGGGGCGGGAGACCCAGTACTTC.

CDR3 nucleotides: TGTGCCAGCAGTTCCCGGGACAGGGACCAACGGGGGCAGTACTTC. The encoded protein is CASSSRDRDQRGQYF. The rearrangement joins TRBV2 to TRBJ2-7, with 9 bases aligning to TRBD1. The CDR3 is 15 amino acids. Germline loops: CDR1 SNHLY, CDR2 FYNNEI. Trimming took 5 bases from V and 9 from J; bases not matched to a gene: 14. Full variable domain (remainder filled in from reference TRBV2 and TRBJ2-7): EPEVTQTPSHQVTQMGQEVILRCVPISNHLYFYWYRQILGQKVEFLVSFYNNEISEKSEIFDDQFSVERPDGSNFTLKIRSTKLEDSAMYFCASSSRDRDQRGQYFGPGTRLTVT.

The CDR3 is CASSLELIRLRTF. The DNA of the CDR3 is TGTGCCAGCAGCTTAGAACTGATTAGGCTCAGGACCTTC. J is TRBJ1-2 and V is TRBV7-9; D is undetermined. V lost 1 base and J 14 bases, leaving 17 bases between the germline ends. The CDR3 spans 13 residues. Germline CDR1 reads SEHNR; CDR2 reads FQNEAQ (reference sequence).